These 29 T cell receptor beta chains were sequenced from one sample in a study of blood T cell repertoires in COVID-19. Profiled with immunoSEQ multiplex PCR; TCRdb holds only in-frame clones, not every one. The data contain about 81,000 clones, roughly 89% of them singletons. The specimen was peripheral blood. The source is a woman aged 80 or older with active COVID-19.

This chain joins TRBV27 and TRBJ1-6, with TRBD1 matching 9 bases. This CDR3 is 20 amino acids long. Per the germline V gene, CDR1 is MNHEY and CDR2 is SMNVEV (reference sequence). V lost 3 bases to trimming and J lost 7 bases; unmatched junction nucleotides: 19. CDR3 sequence reads: CASSFFRLYQTGGENSPLHF. CDR3 nucleotides: TGTGCCAGCAGTTTTTTTCGGCTATATCAGACAGGGGGGGAAAATTCACCCCTCCACTTT.

The genes are TRBV27 and TRBJ2-7; unclear D gene. The CDR3 totals 14 residues. The germline gives CDR1 MNHEY, CDR2 SMNVEV (reference sequence). V shed 3 bases and J shed 2 bases, with 11 bases lying between them. The CDR3 coding sequence is TGTGCCAGCAGTTTTTCATGGCAGGCCTACGAGCAGTACTTC. Protein sequence: CASSFSWQAYEQYF.

The chain links TRBV27 to TRBJ1-2; 9 bases align to TRBD1. V shed 5 bases, J shed 2 bases, and the junction held 12 bases outside the gene matches. Germline V CDR1 and CDR2: MNHEY, SMNVEV (reference sequence). This CDR3 has 17 residues. This CDR3 reads CASSLPQGGTGNYGYTF. The DNA for the CDR3 is TGTGCCAGCAGTCTACCCCAGGGCGGGACAGGGAACTATGGCTACACCTTC.

The V and J genes are TRBV28 and TRBJ1-4; TRBD1 might be the D (5 bases). The CDR3 runs to 14 residues. Germline loops: CDR1 MDHEN, CDR2 SYDVKM. Trimming took off 7 bases at V and 7 bases at J, with 16 bases between the two ends. The CDR3, as DNA: TGTGCCAGCACCATGCCCAGGAGGGGTGAAAAACTGTTTTTT. Amino acid sequence: CASTMPRRGEKLFF.

The rearrangement joins TRBV6-5 to TRBJ1-5; D gene ambiguous. Trimming removed 8 bases from V and 1 base from J, with 9 bases in between. The CDR3 loop spans 13 amino acids. Germline-derived CDR1 and CDR2 are MNHEY and SVGAGI. CDR3 loop: CASRVESNQPQHF. CDR3 sequence (DNA): TGTGCCAGCCGGGTGGAAAGCAATCAGCCCCAGCATTTT.

V usage is TRBV19 and J usage is TRBJ2-5, with 7 bases identical to TRBD2. The CDR3 spans 14 residues. Germline lookup yields CDR1 LNHDA and CDR2 SQIVND (reference sequence). The J segment lost 4 bases and the V segment lost 6 bases, leaving 8 bases of the junction unmatched. The CDR3 nucleotides read TGTGCCAGTAGCCTGCGGGGGATGGGAGAGACCCAGTACTTC. As protein: CASSLRGMGETQYF. The whole variable domain, remainder taken from reference TRBV19 and TRBJ2-5, is DGGITQSPKYLFRKEGQNVTLSCEQNLNHDAMYWYRQDPGQGLRLIYYSQIVNDFQKGDIAEGYSVSREKKESFPLTVTSAQKNPTAFYLCASSLRGMGETQYFGPGTRLLVL.

V usage is TRBV6-2 or TRBV6-3 and J usage is TRBJ2-1, with a possible D match to TRBD2 (6 bases). Trimming removed 4 bases at V and 6 bases at J, with 16 bases between. Germline V gene sequence: CDR1 MNHEY, CDR2 SVGEGT. CDR3 size: 15 residues. CDR3 coding DNA: TGTGCCAGCAGTTTGGCCTACGGGAGTGTCAATGAGCAGTTCTTC. It encodes CASSLAYGSVNEQFF.

This clone appeared a single time. The chain links TRBV7-8 to TRBJ2-3; 7 nucleotides align to TRBD1. With V trimmed by 3 bases and J by 2 bases, 5 bases remained unmatched. This CDR3 is built from 15 residues. Germline V lookup: CDR1 SGHVS, CDR2 FQNEAQ. The CDR3 protein is CASSLQGVDTDTQYF. CDR3 nucleotides: TGTGCCAGCAGCTTGCAGGGGGTGGACACAGATACGCAGTATTTT.

The rearrangement uses TRBV7-6 and TRBJ2-6; 13 positions match TRBD2. Germline V gene data show CDR1 as SGHVS and CDR2 as FNYEAQ. Germline trimming cut 4 bases from V and 1 base from J; bases unmatched to any gene: 4. The CDR3 totals 18 residues. The CDR3 DNA reads TGTGCCAGCAGCTCGGGACTAGCGGGACCTTCTGGGGCCAACGTCCTGACTTTC. It yields the protein CASSSGLAGPSGANVLTF.

The chain recombines TRBV19 with TRBJ2-1; TRBD2 might be the D (6 bases). CDR1 and CDR2 from the germline V gene are LNHDA and SQIVND (reference sequence). Trimming left V 6 bases short and J 1 base short, with 10 bases between. The length of the CDR3 is 14 residues. CDR3 in amino acids: CASRKRGSYNEQFF. CDR3 coding DNA: TGTGCCAGTAGAAAACGGGGGTCCTACAATGAGCAGTTCTTC.

This clone was counted once. This chain links TRBV23-1 with TRBJ2-1; possibly TRBD1 for D (7 bases). TRBV23-1 is identified as an open reading frame with a role that is uncertain. V shed 0 bases and J shed 3 bases, with 15 bases lying between them. This CDR3 region has 17 residues. The CDR3, as DNA: TGCGCCAGCAGTCAATCGGGGCAGGGGGGATTCTACAATGAGCAGTTCTTC. It translates to CASSQSGQGGFYNEQFF.

The chain uses TRBV5-4 and TRBJ1-1; D remains ambiguous. This CDR3 is 15 amino acids long. V lost 4 bases to trimming and J lost 1 base, with 14 bases between them. Looked up from germline, CDR1 is SGHNT and CDR2 is YYREEE (reference sequence). The CDR3 protein is CASSAYSGRNTEAFF. The CDR3 nucleotides read TGTGCCAGCAGCGCATACAGCGGCAGGAACACTGAAGCTTTCTTT.

The gene calls are TRBV4-1 and TRBJ2-5; the D gene is possibly TRBD2 (6 bases). The CDR3 contains 14 residues. In germline, CDR1 is MGHRA, CDR2 YSYEKL. Trimming took off 3 bases at V and 5 bases at J, with 13 bases between the two ends. The CDR3 bases are TGCGCCAGCAGCCAGGGCGTAGGGAGGGAGACCCAGTACTTC. Residues: CASSQGVGRETQYF.

The V call is TRBV11-2, the J call TRBJ2-1, with 8 bases aligning to TRBD1. The length of the CDR3 is 14 residues. With V trimmed by 4 bases and J by 6 bases, 5 bases remained unmatched. The germline gives CDR1 SGHAT, CDR2 FQNNGV. The CDR3 region has the DNA TGTGCCAGCAGCTCTAGGACAGGGAGCAATGAGCAGTTCTTC. This translates into CASSSRTGSNEQFF.

This chain connects TRBV7-2 to TRBJ2-4; TRBD1 aligns across 8 bases. The V and J ends lost 5 bases and 0 bases, in that order; junction bases with no gene match: 6. The CDR3 loop spans 16 amino acids. Germline V CDR1 and CDR2: SGHTA, FQGNSA. The CDR3 reads CASSAQGALAKNIQYF. CDR3 coding DNA: TGTGCCAGCAGCGCCCAGGGGGCCCTAGCCAAAAACATTCAGTACTTC.

A single count supports this clone. The genes are TRBV28 and TRBJ2-1; TRBD2 matches at 8 bases. The CDR3 sequence is 16 residues long. Germline assignment: CDR1 MDHEN and CDR2 SYDVKM. V dropped 5 bases and J dropped 0; count of bases not matched to a gene: 6. CDR3 bases: TGTGCCAGCAGTCTCACCGGGACTAGCTCCTACAATGAGCAGTTCTTC. This translates into CASSLTGTSSYNEQFF.

The rearrangement links TRBV18 to TRBJ2-3; tentatively, D is TRBD2 (6 bases). V gave up 5 bases and J gave up 1 base, with 19 bases separating them. The CDR3 runs 17 residues. CDR1 and CDR2 from the germline V gene are KGHSH and LQKENI. The CDR3 region is CASSRLTLPGGTDTQYF. The CDR3, as DNA: TGTGCCAGCTCAAGACTGACCTTACCGGGGGGCACAGATACGCAGTATTTT.

The chain couples TRBV14 to TRBJ2-5; no definite D call. The CDR3 consists of 12 residues. Per the germline V gene, CDR1 is SGHDN and CDR2 is FVKESK. Trimming removed 1 base at V and 5 bases at J, with 5 bases between. CDR3 sequence: CASSQVRETQYF. As DNA, the CDR3 is TGTGCCAGCAGCCAAGTTCGGGAGACCCAGTACTTC.

V gene TRBV27 combines with J gene TRBJ2-7; D is perhaps TRBD2 (5 bases). This CDR3 contains 18 residues. V was shortened by 0 bases and J by 6 bases, with 24 bases between the two germline ends. The V gene's germline CDR1 is MNHEY and CDR2 SMNVEV (reference sequence). This CDR3 reads CASSLSPARGGRRPEQYF. DNA of the CDR3: TGTGCCAGCAGTTTATCCCCTGCGCGAGGCGGGCGGCGCCCCGAGCAGTACTTC.

The V and J genes are TRBV4-2 and TRBJ2-3, with D perhaps TRBD1 (5 bases). V lost 7 bases and J 1 base, leaving 12 bases between the germline ends. This CDR3 spans 14 amino acids. The germline V gene encodes CDR1 LGHNA and CDR2 YNFKEQ. CDR3 nucleotide sequence: TGTGCCAGCACTCGGTTAGGGGGCACAGATACGCAGTATTTT. This translates into CASTRLGGTDTQYF.

The chain recombines TRBV5-1 with TRBJ1-4, with D unresolved. Germline CDR1 and CDR2: SGHRS and YFSETQ. The CDR3 is made up of 15 amino acids. Trimming took 0 bases from V and 1 from J, leaving 7 bases between them. The CDR3 protein is CASSLARLTNEKLFF. The CDR3 DNA sequence: TGCGCCAGCAGCTTGGCCAGGCTAACTAATGAAAAACTGTTTTTT.

The rearrangement joins TRBV5-1 to TRBJ2-1, with 7 bases lining up with TRBD2. Germline lookup yields CDR1 SGHRS and CDR2 YFSETQ. With 4 bases clipped from V and 3 bases from J, the junction kept 13 bases outside the gene matches. CDR3 size: 17 residues. The CDR3 DNA is TGCGCCAGCAGCCCAGGTAGGCGGGAGCCCTACTACAATGAGCAGTTCTTC. This sequence encodes CASSPGRREPYYNEQFF.

The chain carries TRBV7-2 and TRBJ2-5, with 7 bases fitting TRBD1. The junction had 4 bases not matched to a gene; V was cut back by 7 bases and J by 2 bases. CDR3 size: 13 residues. Germline V CDR1 and CDR2: SGHTA, FQGNSA. The CDR3 DNA follows: TGTGCCAGCACACGGGACAGACAAGAGACCCAGTACTTC. Translating it yields CASTRDRQETQYF.

The chain combines TRBV28 with TRBJ1-3, with 9 bases fitting TRBD1. After removal of 4 bases from V and 3 bases from J, the junction contained 7 bases not matched to a gene. CDR3 length equals 16 residues. Germline V gene data show CDR1 as MDHEN and CDR2 as SYDVKM. For the CDR3, the DNA is TGTGCCAGCAGTTCACCGGGACAGGGCGGTGGAAACACCATATATTTT. It is translated as CASSSPGQGGGNTIYF.

The gene calls are TRBV6-5 and TRBJ1-5; TRBD1 agrees at 9 bases. The V gene end was trimmed by 7 bases and the J gene end by 7 bases; junction bases not matched to a gene: 8. CDR3 length equals 14 residues. Germline CDR1 and CDR2: MNHEY and SVGAGI. The CDR3 coding sequence is TGTGCCAGCACTCCGGACAGGGGAGGCCAGCCCCAGCATTTT. Translating it yields CASTPDRGGQPQHF.

This chain uses TRBV6-5 with TRBJ2-1, with a weak D call TRBD2 (6 bases). This CDR3 has 15 amino acids. Trimming took 4 bases from V and 4 from J, leaving 14 bases between them. The germline V gene encodes CDR1 MNHEY and CDR2 SVGAGI. The CDR3 DNA sequence: TGTGCCAGCAGTTCTGTTCTCCGGGAGTACAATGAGCAGTTCTTC. Amino acids: CASSSVLREYNEQFF.

V gene TRBV5-1 combines with J gene TRBJ2-1; 9 bases map to TRBD2. The CDR3 extends over 13 amino acids. The germline CDR1 and CDR2 sequences are SGHRS and YFSETQ. The ends lost 3 bases at V and 8 bases at J; junction bases unmatched: 3. The CDR3 protein is CASSWGLADEQFF. CDR3 nucleotide sequence: TGCGCCAGCAGCTGGGGACTAGCCGATGAGCAGTTCTTC. The full variable domain, its missing parts supplied by reference TRBV5-1 and TRBJ2-1, is KAGVTQTPRYLIKTRGQQVTLSCSPISGHRSVSWYQQTPGQGLQFLFEYFSETQRNKGNFPGRFSGRQFSNSRSEMNVSTLELGDSALYLCASSWGLADEQFFGPGTRLTVL.

CDR3 sequence reads: CASSLNIAGTGELFF. The CDR3 DNA reads TGTGCCAGCAGCTTAAACATCGCGGGGACCGGGGAGCTGTTTTTT. The rearrangement joins TRBV7-3 to TRBJ2-2, with a possible D match to TRBD2 (6 bases). Between the trimmed V and J ends, which lost 1 base and 5 bases, there was a span of 11 bases. Germline V gene lookup returns CDR1 SGHTA and CDR2 FQGTGA. The CDR3 runs to 15 residues.

This clone turned up a few times. The rearrangement joins TRBV5-1 to TRBJ2-6; TRBD1 matches at 9 bases. The CDR3 is 16 amino acids. After removal of 6 bases from V and 2 bases from J, the junction contained 6 bases not matched to a gene. Germline-derived CDR1 and CDR2 are SGHRS and YFSETQ. The CDR3 nucleotides are TGCGCCAGCACTGGACAGGGGAGAGCTGGGGCCAACGTCCTGACTTTC. This gives the protein CASTGQGRAGANVLTF.